A single sample gave rise to the 5 T cell receptor beta chains below, sequenced in a study of blood T cell repertoires in COVID-19. Method: immunoSEQ multiplex PCR; TCRdb's copy keeps in-frame clones and lacks some. The sample includes roughly 60,000 clones, about four fifths of them seen just once. The sequencing input was peripheral blood. The source of these receptors is a man at least 80 years old with COVID-19, enrolled during active disease.

The rearrangement uses TRBV30 and TRBJ1-1; TRBD1 might be the D (6 bases). Germline V gene sequence: CDR1 GTSNPN, CDR2 SVGIG (reference sequence). V gave up 5 bases and J gave up 5 bases, with 9 bases separating them. This CDR3 spans 11 amino acids. CDR3 DNA sequence: TGTGCCTGGGGGAGGGGGACTGAAGCTTTCTTT. Its translation: CAWGRGTEAFF.

V and J are TRBV28 and TRBJ1-5, with 9 nucleotides matching TRBD1. The ends lost 6 bases at V and 1 base at J; junction bases unmatched: 4. Germline CDR1 and CDR2: MDHEN and SYDVKM. This CDR3 has 15 residues. CDR3 nucleotides: TGTGCCAGCAGGACAGGGGGAAAGAGCAATCAGCCCCAGCATTTT. The encoded protein is CASRTGGKSNQPQHF.

This clone qualifies as large. The chain is built from TRBV28 and TRBJ1-1; D is ambiguous. V lost 5 bases, J lost 7 bases, and 26 bases lay in between. This CDR3 contains 17 residues. The germline V gene has CDR1 MDHEN and CDR2 SYDVKM. CDR3 coding DNA: TGTGCCAGCAGTCTACTGGGTGTGGGTGAGGAAGAGGGTGAAGCTTTCTTT. It specifies CASSLLGVGEEEGEAFF.

The sample holds one count of this clone. The chain couples TRBV10-3 to TRBJ1-2; possible D gene TRBD1, 5 bases. Germline CDR1 and CDR2: ENHRY and SYGVKD. The CDR3 runs to 15 residues. V was trimmed by 8 bases and J by 4 bases, leaving 20 bases between them. The CDR3 loop is CAIGLGEGATYGYTF. Here the CDR3 DNA reads TGTGCCATCGGACTAGGGGAAGGGGCTACCTATGGCTACACCTTC.

The genes are TRBV11-2 and TRBJ2-1; D gene ambiguous. The CDR3 length is 14 residues. Germline loops: CDR1 SGHAT, CDR2 FQNNGV. Between the trimmed V and J ends, which lost 0 bases and 9 bases, there was a span of 12 bases. The CDR3, as DNA: TGTGCCAGCAGCTTAGATCCGGAGTTAGGTGAGCAGTTCTTC. It specifies CASSLDPELGEQFF.